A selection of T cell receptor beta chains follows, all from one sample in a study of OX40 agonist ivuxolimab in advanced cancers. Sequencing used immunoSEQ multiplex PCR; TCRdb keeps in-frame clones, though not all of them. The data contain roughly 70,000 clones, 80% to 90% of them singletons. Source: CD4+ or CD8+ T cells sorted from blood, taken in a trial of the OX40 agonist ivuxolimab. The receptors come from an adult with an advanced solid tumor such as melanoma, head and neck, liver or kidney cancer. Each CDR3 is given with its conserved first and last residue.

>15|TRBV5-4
CASSGPGLNTGELFF
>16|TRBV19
CASSIESGSNTDTQYF
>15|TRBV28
CASRAAVRSSYEQYF
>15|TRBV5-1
CASSFAGQGDTEAFF
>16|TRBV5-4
CASSFRSSGRGDEQFF
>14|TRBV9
CASSVGIRNTEAFF
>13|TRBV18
CASSPGQTYEQYF
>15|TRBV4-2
CASSRSRGRKETQYF
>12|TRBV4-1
CASSHNNQPQHF
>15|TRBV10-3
CAISEGQGTMTEQFF